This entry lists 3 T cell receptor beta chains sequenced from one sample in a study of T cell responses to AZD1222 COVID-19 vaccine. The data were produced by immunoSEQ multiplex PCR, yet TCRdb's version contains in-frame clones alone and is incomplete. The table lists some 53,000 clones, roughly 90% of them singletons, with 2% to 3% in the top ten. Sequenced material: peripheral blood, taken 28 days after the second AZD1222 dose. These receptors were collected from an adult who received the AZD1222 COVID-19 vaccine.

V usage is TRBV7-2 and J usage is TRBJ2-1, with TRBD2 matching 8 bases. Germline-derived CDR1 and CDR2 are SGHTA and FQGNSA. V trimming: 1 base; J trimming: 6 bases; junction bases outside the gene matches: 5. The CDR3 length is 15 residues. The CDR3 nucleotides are TGTGCCAGCAGCTTAGAGCGGGGACTAGGCAATGAGCAGTTCTTC. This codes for CASSLERGLGNEQFF. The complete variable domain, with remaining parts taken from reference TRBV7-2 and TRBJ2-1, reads GAGVSQSPSNKVTEKGKDVELRCDPISGHTALYWYRQSLGQGLEFLIYFQGNSAPDKSGLPSDRFSAERTGGSVSTLTIQRTQQEDSAVYLCASSLERGLGNEQFFGPGTRLTVL.

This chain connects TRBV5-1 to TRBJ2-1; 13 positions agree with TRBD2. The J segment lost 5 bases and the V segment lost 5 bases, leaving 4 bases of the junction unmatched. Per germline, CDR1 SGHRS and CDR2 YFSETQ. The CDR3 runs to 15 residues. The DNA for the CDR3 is TGCGCCAGCAGTTCCGGGACTAGCGGGAACAATGAGCAGTTCTTC. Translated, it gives CASSSGTSGNNEQFF.

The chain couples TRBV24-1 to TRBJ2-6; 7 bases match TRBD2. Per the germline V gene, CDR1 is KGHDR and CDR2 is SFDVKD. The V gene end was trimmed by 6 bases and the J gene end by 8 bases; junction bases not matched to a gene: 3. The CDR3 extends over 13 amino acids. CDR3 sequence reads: CATSLGGTNVLTF. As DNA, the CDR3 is TGTGCCACCAGTTTGGGAGGGACCAACGTCCTGACTTTC.